Following are 30 T cell receptor beta chains from one sample sequenced in a study of shared clonotypes between healthy human individuals. Using immunoSEQ multiplex PCR, the repertoire was profiled, and TCRdb retains in-frame clones only, with some absent. The sample includes roughly 700,000 clones, around 67% seen only once; the top ten take roughly 1.7%. Sequencing input: memory CD4+ T cells sorted from blood. Documented subset: CD45RA-negative fraction. All receptors derive from a woman aged 30 to 39 in good health.

The chain has TRBV28 and TRBJ2-7; 8 nucleotides align to TRBD1. Germline values: CDR1 MDHEN, CDR2 SYDVKM. With 3 bases clipped from V and 3 bases from J, the junction kept 22 bases outside the gene matches. There are 20 residues in the CDR3. CDR3: CASSLSRSSDRESADYEQYF. The CDR3 nucleotides read TGTGCCAGCAGTTTGAGTAGGTCGTCGGACAGGGAATCTGCAGACTACGAGCAGTACTTC.

The chain joins TRBV18 to TRBJ2-7, with D possibly TRBD2 on 6 matching bases. The V gene lost 2 bases and the J gene lost 4 bases, with 12 bases spanning the gap. Per germline, CDR1 KGHSH and CDR2 LQKENI. The CDR3 sequence is 14 residues long. The CDR3 spells CASSPGASAYEQYF. The CDR3 coding sequence is TGTGCCAGCTCACCAGGAGCTAGCGCATACGAGCAGTACTTC.

On this clone: Additional DNA sequences in this sample encode the identical CDR3. The V call is TRBV27, the J call TRBJ1-1; TRBD1 might be the D (5 bases). Germline values: CDR1 MNHEY, CDR2 SMNVEV (reference sequence). The V end lost 2 bases, the J end lost 0 bases, and 7 bases lay between the germline ends. The CDR3 runs 14 residues. CDR3 coding DNA: TGTGCCAGCAGTTTACAGGGAATGAACACTGAAGCTTTCTTT. Translated, it gives CASSLQGMNTEAFF.

In its sample, this clone was seen many times. The V and J genes are TRBV14 and TRBJ1-2; D is uncertain. V lost 4 bases and J 4 bases, leaving 10 bases between the germline ends. Germline lookup yields CDR1 SGHDN and CDR2 FVKESK. CDR3 length: 13 amino acids. The CDR3 region has the DNA TGTGCCAGCAGCCCCCCCAGCTTCTATGGCTACACCTTC. Translating it yields CASSPPSFYGYTF.

This sequence joins TRBV2 and TRBJ2-2; TRBD1 aligns across 10 bases. CDR1 and CDR2 (germline): SNHLY, FYNNEI. The CDR3 is 14 residues long. With 7 bases clipped from V and 7 bases from J, the junction kept 6 bases outside the gene matches. This CDR3 reads CASNWDRGIGELFF. CDR3 nucleotides: TGTGCCAGCAACTGGGACAGGGGAATCGGGGAGCTGTTTTTT.

The table lists this clone with a few counts. The rearrangement joins TRBV19 to TRBJ1-5; no reliable D call. Germline V gene lookup returns CDR1 LNHDA and CDR2 SQIVND (reference sequence). V lost 3 bases and J 6 bases, leaving 15 bases between the germline ends. The CDR3 totals 15 residues. The CDR3 spells CASSILLGGIQPQHF. The DNA for the CDR3 is TGTGCCAGTAGTATTTTGCTGGGTGGGATTCAGCCCCAGCATTTT.

This clone was recorded many times. V and J are TRBV5-1 and TRBJ2-5; D might be TRBD2 (6 bases). Trimming stripped 3 bases from V and 4 bases from J, with 13 bases between. The CDR3 loop spans 14 amino acids. Germline V gives CDR1 SGHRS, CDR2 YFSETQ. The CDR3 sequence: CASSSASGAETQYF. CDR3 DNA sequence: TGCGCCAGCAGCTCCGCGTCGGGAGCAGAGACCCAGTACTTC.

Regarding this clone: A read error may account for a junction end that differs from germline. V gene TRBV2 combines with J gene TRBJ1-5; no firm D call. This CDR3 is 14 amino acids long. The germline gives CDR1 SNHLY, CDR2 FYNNEI. The CDR3 nucleotides read TGTGCCAGCAATGAAGTTTATAGCAATCAGCCCCAGCATTTT. Protein product: CASNEVYSNQPQHF.

The chain recombines TRBV27 with TRBJ2-1; 14 nucleotides align to TRBD2. Germline V gives CDR1 MNHEY, CDR2 SMNVEV (reference sequence). Unmatched junction bases numbered 4, after V lost 10 bases and J lost 8 bases. The CDR3 sequence is 13 residues long. In DNA, the CDR3 is TGTGCCACTAGACTAGCGGGAGGGGATGAGCAGTTCTTC. It translates to CATRLAGGDEQFF.

This chain connects TRBV5-4 to TRBJ2-1; 8 bases are a match to TRBD1. The CDR3 runs to 15 residues. V gave up 4 bases and J gave up 4 bases; unmatched junction bases: 7. Germline loops: CDR1 SGHNT, CDR2 YYREEE (reference sequence). CDR3 nucleotide sequence: TGTGCCAGCAGCCTAGGGGGACAGGTTTACAATGAGCAGTTCTTC. Its protein product is CASSLGGQVYNEQFF.

To note about this clone: A much larger clone differs by one base, so this may be a read error. The rearrangement joins TRBV6-6 to TRBJ2-5; possibly TRBD1 for D (6 bases). The CDR3 covers 14 residues. Germline CDR1 and CDR2: MNHNY and SVGAGI (reference sequence). CDR3 sequence: CATRRGTGQGTQYF. In DNA, the CDR3 is TGTGCCACCCGACGAGGGACGGGACAAGGGACCCAGTACTTC.

The chain links TRBV5-1 to TRBJ1-4, with 9 bases matching TRBD1. The V gene's germline CDR1 is SGHRS and CDR2 YFSETQ. The CDR3 length is 15 residues. V shed 4 bases, J shed 1 base, and the junction held 2 bases outside the gene matches. The DNA of the CDR3 is TGCGCCAGCAGCCCGGACAGGGGAACTAATGAAAAACTGTTTTTT. Encoded protein: CASSPDRGTNEKLFF.

The chain joins TRBV6-6 to TRBJ2-2, with D unclear. This CDR3 contains 15 residues. Germline assignment: CDR1 MNHNY and CDR2 SVGAGI (reference sequence). The V end was cut by 2 bases, the J end by 2 bases, with 9 bases between. The CDR3 coding sequence is TGTGCCAGCAGTTACGTGTCATCCAACACCGGGGAGCTGTTTTTT. The encoded protein is CASSYVSSNTGELFF.

The V gene is TRBV2, the J gene TRBJ2-2; D possibly corresponds to TRBD2 (6 bases). Trimming pared 8 bases from V and 6 bases from J, leaving 16 bases between. Germline V CDR1 and CDR2: SNHLY, FYNNEI. The CDR3 is 14 residues long. The CDR3, as DNA: TGTGCCAGCTCGCCCCAGGGAGGTGCCGGGGAGCTGTTTTTT. Translation gives CASSPQGGAGELFF.

This clone was recorded a few times. This rearrangement joins TRBV7-7 to TRBJ2-2; no clear D gene. CDR3 length: 13 residues. The V gene lost 1 base and the J gene lost 7 bases, with 7 bases spanning the gap. CDR1 is SSHAT and CDR2 is FNYEAQ in the germline V gene (reference sequence). This CDR3 is CASSLVSVGELFF. CDR3 sequence (DNA): TGTGCCAGCAGCTTAGTCTCGGTCGGGGAGCTGTTTTTT.

The rearrangement uses TRBV7-2 and TRBJ1-5; no firm D call. CDR1 and CDR2 from the germline V gene are SGHTA and FQGNSA. V gave up 5 bases and J gave up 5 bases, with 7 bases separating them. The CDR3 sequence is 12 residues long. The CDR3 protein is CASSRGDQPQHF. CDR3 coding DNA: TGTGCCAGCAGCCGGGGTGATCAGCCCCAGCATTTT.

This chain uses TRBV11-2 with TRBJ2-1; D may be TRBD1 (6 bases). The CDR3 is 15 residues long. V gave up 6 bases and J gave up 1 base, with 13 bases separating them. The germline gives CDR1 SGHAT, CDR2 FQNNGV. The DNA of the CDR3 is TGTGCCAGCAGTTCCATGACAGGTTCCTACAATGAGCAGTTCTTC. It yields the protein CASSSMTGSYNEQFF. The entire variable domain, with the rest obtained from reference TRBV11-2 and TRBJ2-1, is as follows: EAGVAQSPRYKIIEKRQSVAFWCNPISGHATLYWYQQILGQGPKLLIQFQNNGVVDDSQLPKDRFSAERLKGVDSTLKIQPAKLEDSAVYLCASSSMTGSYNEQFFGPGTRLTVL.

This chain joins TRBV27 and TRBJ2-2; D might be TRBD1 (5 bases). V was cut by 4 bases and J by 6 bases, with 18 bases left in between. The CDR3 consists of 16 residues. The germline V gene encodes CDR1 MNHEY and CDR2 SMNVEV (reference sequence). The CDR3 nucleotides read TGTGCCAGCAGTTCACGACAGACATTTGACTCCGGGGAGCTGTTTTTT. Protein: CASSSRQTFDSGELFF.

The V and J genes are TRBV28 and TRBJ1-1; D unclear. The germline gives CDR1 MDHEN, CDR2 SYDVKM. The CDR3 length is 13 residues. V lost 8 bases and J lost 3, with 13 bases in between. This CDR3 is CASRWESYTEAFF. The CDR3, as DNA: TGTGCCAGCCGCTGGGAGAGCTACACTGAAGCTTTCTTT.

This chain connects TRBV7-9 to TRBJ2-7, with 9 bases that match TRBD2. The CDR3 loop spans 13 amino acids. V lost 3 bases to trimming and J lost 4 bases; unmatched junction nucleotides: 1. Germline V gene lookup returns CDR1 SEHNR and CDR2 FQNEAQ (reference sequence). The CDR3 sequence: CASSFSGSYEQYF. The CDR3 bases are TGTGCCAGCAGCTTTAGCGGGAGTTACGAGCAGTACTTC. Full variable domain (outside the CDR3, taken from reference TRBV7-9 and TRBJ2-7): DTGVSQNPRHKITKRGQNVTFRCDPISEHNRLYWYRQTLGQGPEFLTYFQNEAQLEKSRLLSDRFSAERPKGSFSTLEIQRTEQGDSAMYLCASSFSGSYEQYFGPGTRLTVT.

The V call is TRBV7-9, the J call TRBJ2-1, with no clear D. The CDR3 contains 16 residues. Between the trimmed V and J ends, which lost 2 bases and 0 bases, there was a span of 11 bases. Germline lookup yields CDR1 SEHNR and CDR2 FQNEAQ (reference sequence). CDR3 nucleotides: TGTGCCAGCAGCTTAACTGCGACGAGCTCCTACAATGAGCAGTTCTTC. Translating it yields CASSLTATSSYNEQFF.

This sequence joins TRBV6-1 and TRBJ1-1, with TRBD1 matching over 7 bases. This CDR3 is 14 amino acids long. The germline V gene encodes CDR1 MNHNS and CDR2 SASEGT. V lost 6 bases, J lost 5 bases, and 9 bases stayed unmatched. The CDR3 reads CASSKNRGHTEAFF. DNA of the CDR3: TGTGCCAGCAGCAAAAACAGGGGTCATACTGAAGCTTTCTTT.

V is TRBV7-9 and J is TRBJ2-7; a weak D match, TRBD2 (7 bases). Germline CDR1 SEHNR, CDR2 FQNEAQ (reference sequence). This CDR3 region has 17 residues. V lost 0 bases and J lost 5, with 20 bases in between. CDR3 nucleotides: TGTGCCAGCAGCTTAGCGGTTATCGGGGGGCCGGGGGACGAGCAGTACTTC. It yields the protein CASSLAVIGGPGDEQYF.

The count of this clone is one. The rearrangement links TRBV28 to TRBJ1-3; D not certain. Per the germline V gene, CDR1 is MDHEN and CDR2 is SYDVKM. The CDR3 length is 16 residues. Trimming removed 3 bases at V and 0 bases at J, with 12 bases between. The CDR3 here is CASSFLPANSGNTIYF. Here the CDR3 DNA reads TGTGCCAGCAGTTTTTTGCCAGCTAACTCTGGAAACACCATATATTTT.

This clone has only a few counts. V and J are TRBV5-6 and TRBJ2-1; 9 nucleotides match TRBD1. J was trimmed by 12 bases and V by 4 bases; bases with no gene match: 11. This CDR3 has 14 amino acids. The V gene's germline CDR1 is SGHDT and CDR2 YYEEEE. The CDR3 sequence: CASSEGQGSSGQFF. CDR3 coding DNA: TGTGCCAGCAGCGAGGGACAGGGTTCTTCCGGGCAGTTCTTC.

The V and J genes are TRBV10-1 and TRBJ2-5; 7 bases are shared with TRBD1. The germline V gene encodes CDR1 WNHNN and CDR2 SYGVQD (reference sequence). The CDR3 contains 15 residues. Losses at the gene ends were 2 bases for V and 1 base for J; bases not matched to a gene: 4. This CDR3 reads CASSEGTDLQETQYF. The CDR3 DNA follows: TGCGCCAGCAGTGAGGGGACAGACCTCCAAGAGACCCAGTACTTC.

DNA of the CDR3: TGTGCCAGCTCCCTCCCCCAAGCCAAAAACATTCAGTACTTC. The encoded protein is CASSLPQAKNIQYF. The chain couples TRBV18 to TRBJ2-4; no definite D call. The CDR3 consists of 14 residues. The germline V gene has CDR1 KGHSH and CDR2 LQKENI. V lost 6 bases, J lost 0 bases, and 9 bases lay in between.

The rearrangement uses TRBV10-2 and TRBJ2-1; weak D call: TRBD2 (6 bases). Trimming cost V 7 bases and J 0 bases, with 19 bases left between them. This CDR3 is 17 amino acids long. CDR1 is WSHSY, CDR2 SAAADI, per germline. The CDR3 DNA reads TGCGCCAGCAAGATCGGAGGGAGCTCCTACTCCTACAATGAGCAGTTCTTC. Its protein is CASKIGGSSYSYNEQFF.

The genes are TRBV6-1 and TRBJ2-1, with D possibly being TRBD2 (5 bases). V lost 4 bases and J 6 bases, leaving 10 bases between the germline ends. Germline V gene lookup returns CDR1 MNHNS and CDR2 SASEGT. The CDR3 length is 13 residues. The CDR3 reads CASSVRTPNEQFF. CDR3 bases: TGTGCCAGCAGTGTTAGGACTCCCAATGAGCAGTTCTTC.

The V and J genes are TRBV28 and TRBJ1-1, with 9 bases aligning to TRBD1. V lost 7 bases to trimming and J lost 5 bases; unmatched junction nucleotides: 11. The CDR3 sequence is 15 residues long. The germline V gene has CDR1 MDHEN and CDR2 SYDVKM. CDR3 sequence (DNA): TGTGCCAGCACCTCTCCAGGGACAGGGTTTACTGAAGCTTTCTTT. Translating it yields CASTSPGTGFTEAFF.